The present TCR beta chain was sequenced within a study of cytomegalovirus exposure and HLA in healthy donors. Points from the study as a whole: Among TCR beta chains, those listed as cytomegalovirus-associated numbered 164.

With regard to this clone: The antigen is unknown.

PCR employed 60 Vbeta and 13 Jbeta primers. Method: immunoSEQ multiplex PCR; TCRdb's copy keeps in-frame clones and lacks some. Of 150,000 to 200,000 clones listed, roughly 84% are singletons. The junction had 9 bases not matched to a gene; V was cut back by 8 bases and J by 7 bases. CDR3 size: 14 residues. CDR1 is SEHNR, CDR2 FQNEAQ, per germline (reference sequence). The TCR sequence derives from a man aged 25 to 40 in good health and CMV-seronegative. The chain uses TRBV7-9 and TRBJ2-1, with 9 bases fitting TRBD1. The sequencing sample was made of PBMCs. The CDR3, as DNA: TGTGCCAGCGCGGGACAGGGAGTAATAAATGAGCAGTTCTTC. Translated: CASAGQGVINEQFF.